The 18 T cell receptor beta chains reported below all come from one sample, sequenced in a study of brain T cells in children with intractable seizures. Sequencing was performed with immunoSEQ multiplex PCR; in TCRdb, only in-frame clones are kept and a portion is missing. The sample holds around 38,000 clones, more than 80% seen once. The material sequenced was peripheral blood, taken at surgery. Receptors were obtained from a girl aged 2-10 years with tuberous sclerosis and intractable seizures.

The table lists this clone with a count of one. V is TRBV18 and J is TRBJ2-6; D call uncertain. CDR3 length: 14 residues. The ends were cut back, 3 bases at V and 2 bases at J, with 5 bases in the middle. CDR1 is KGHSH, CDR2 LQKENI, per germline. DNA of the CDR3: TGTGCCAGCTCACCGCAGACTGGGGCCAACGTCCTGACTTTC. Translated, it gives CASSPQTGANVLTF.

The chain recombines TRBV3-1 (or the pseudogene TRBV3-2) with TRBJ2-5, with 14 nucleotides matching TRBD2. The germline V gene has CDR1 LGHDT and CDR2 YNNKEL (reference sequence). The ends lost 3 bases at V and 2 bases at J; junction bases unmatched: 2. CDR3 length: 16 amino acids. CDR3: CASSHGTSGSQETQYF. CDR3 in DNA: TGTGCCAGCAGCCACGGGACTAGCGGGAGTCAAGAGACCCAGTACTTC.

The chain employs TRBV6-4 and TRBJ2-3; D ambiguous. The CDR3 runs 13 residues. CDR1 and CDR2 from the germline V gene are MRHNA and SNTAGT. V lost 3 bases and J 2 bases, leaving 6 bases between the germline ends. CDR3 residues: CASSEAHTDTQYF. CDR3 nucleotides: TGTGCCAGCAGTGAAGCCCACACAGATACGCAGTATTTT.

The CDR3 DNA sequence: TGTGCCAGCGGAGACAGGGGGCTAAGGAACACTGAAGCTTTCTTT. Translated, it gives CASGDRGLRNTEAFF. This rearrangement joins TRBV5-6 to TRBJ1-1, with TRBD1 identical over 10 bases. CDR1 and CDR2 (germline): SGHDT, YYEEEE. Losses at the gene ends were 7 bases for V and 1 base for J; bases not matched to a gene: 7. The CDR3 contains 15 residues.

This clone was picked up one time. This chain uses TRBV2 with TRBJ2-1; D is ambiguous. This CDR3 has 14 residues. Germline V gene sequence: CDR1 SNHLY, CDR2 FYNNEI. With 1 base removed from V and 6 bases from J, the gap between germline ends came to 10 bases. The CDR3 region is CASSEENGPNEQFF. CDR3 nucleotides: TGTGCCAGCAGTGAAGAGAACGGTCCCAATGAGCAGTTCTTC.

This chain links TRBV24-1 with TRBJ1-1; the D gene is possibly TRBD1 (5 bases). This CDR3 has 13 amino acids. V was pared by 4 bases and J by 5 bases, with 10 bases between. CDR1 and CDR2 from the germline V gene are KGHDR and SFDVKD. CDR3 sequence: CATSDMGGTEAFF. The CDR3 DNA reads TGTGCCACCAGTGACATGGGGGGGACTGAAGCTTTCTTT.

This rearrangement joins TRBV4-1 to TRBJ1-4; D unclear. Germline assignment: CDR1 MGHRA and CDR2 YSYEKL. The CDR3 has 15 amino acids. Trimming took off 4 bases at V and 8 bases at J, with 17 bases between the two ends. The CDR3 protein is CASSRELGAAEKLFF. CDR3 bases: TGCGCCAGCAGCCGCGAACTTGGAGCGGCGGAAAAACTGTTTTTT.

The J gene is TRBJ2-7, the V gene TRBV7-5. TRBV7-5 is annotated as a pseudogene. The CDR3 consists of 14 residues. CDR3 sequence: CVRSLSREYYEQYV. The CDR3 DNA sequence: TGTGTCAGAAGCTTAAGTAGGGAATACTACGAGCAGTACGTC.

This rearrangement joins TRBV5-4 to TRBJ1-2, with a weak D call TRBD1 (5 bases). In germline, CDR1 is SGHNT, CDR2 YYREEE (reference sequence). This CDR3 region has 16 residues. V shed 2 bases and J shed 0 bases, with 14 bases lying between them. CDR3 DNA: TGTGCCAGCAGCTTTGGGGGTCACTCAACTAACTATGGCTACACCTTC. As protein: CASSFGGHSTNYGYTF.

This clone was counted once. J is TRBJ2-3 and V is TRBV6-4, with 7 nucleotides matching TRBD2. Germline lookup yields CDR1 MRHNA and CDR2 SNTAGT. With 3 bases clipped from V and 3 bases from J, the junction kept 6 bases outside the gene matches. The CDR3 runs to 15 residues. The CDR3 spells CASSEGAGETDTQYF. In nucleotides, the CDR3 is TGTGCCAGCAGTGAAGGGGCGGGGGAAACAGATACGCAGTATTTT.

This rearrangement joins TRBV11-3 to TRBJ2-7; D not certain. Trimming shortened V by 5 bases and J by 1 base, and 6 bases separated the two germline ends. Germline loops: CDR1 SGHNT, CDR2 YENEEA. This CDR3 comprises 12 residues. CDR3 loop: CASSPQSYEQYF. CDR3 in DNA: TGTGCCAGCAGCCCGCAATCCTACGAGCAGTACTTC.

In its sample, this clone was seen a few times. The CDR3 DNA reads TGTGCCAGCAGCCGGGGACAGGACTATGGCTACACCTTC. This encodes CASSRGQDYGYTF. The chain combines TRBV6-5 with TRBJ1-2, with 8 bases that match TRBD1. V lost 6 bases and J lost 3; bases outside the gene matches: 3. The CDR3 has 13 residues. Germline V gene data show CDR1 as MNHEY and CDR2 as SVGAGI.

The chain carries TRBV3-1 (or the pseudogene TRBV3-2) and TRBJ2-5, with D uncertain. The CDR3 is 12 amino acids. V was shortened by 2 bases and J by 5 bases, with 6 bases between the two germline ends. CDR1 is LGHDT, CDR2 YNNKEL, per germline (reference sequence). The CDR3 is CASSQTRETQYF. In DNA, the CDR3 is TGTGCCAGCAGCCAAACGAGGGAGACCCAGTACTTC.

V and J are TRBV5-1 and TRBJ2-5; D perhaps matches TRBD2 (6 bases). With 2 bases removed from V and 2 bases from J, the gap between germline ends came to 13 bases. This CDR3 is 15 amino acids long. Germline V gene data show CDR1 as SGHRS and CDR2 as YFSETQ. The CDR3 loop reads CASSFTRGSQETQYF. The CDR3 DNA reads as TGCGCCAGCAGCTTTACACGGGGGTCACAAGAGACCCAGTACTTC.

This chain connects TRBV6-5 to TRBJ1-1, with 8 bases lining up with TRBD1. V shed 2 bases and J 0 bases; nucleotides not matched to a gene: 2. Germline V CDR1 and CDR2: MNHEY, SVGAGI. The CDR3 sequence is 15 residues long. The CDR3 spells CASSYPGGMNTEAFF. In nucleotides, the CDR3 is TGTGCCAGCAGTTACCCAGGGGGCATGAACACTGAAGCTTTCTTT.

The V and J genes are TRBV19 and TRBJ2-1; 11 bases agree with TRBD2. The trim removed 10 bases at V and 5 bases at J, leaving 16 bases unmatched. CDR1 is LNHDA, CDR2 SQIVND, per germline (reference sequence). CDR3 length: 17 amino acids. This chain's CDR3 is CATQGEITSGGNNEQFF. As DNA, the CDR3 is TGTGCCACCCAAGGGGAGATAACTAGCGGGGGAAACAATGAGCAGTTCTTC.

V gene TRBV5-6 combines with J gene TRBJ2-6; 10 bases map to TRBD1. The CDR3 runs to 18 residues. Germline-derived CDR1 and CDR2 are SGHDT and YYEEEE. Losses at the gene ends were 3 bases for V and 0 bases for J; bases not matched to a gene: 6. CDR3 amino acids: CASSYRQGANSGANVLTF. The CDR3, as DNA: TGTGCCAGCAGCTACCGACAGGGGGCAAACTCTGGGGCCAACGTCCTGACTTTC.

The CDR3 loop is CASSLQGPETQYF. CDR3 nucleotides: TGTGCCAGCAGCCTACAGGGGCCGGAGACCCAGTACTTC. The chain couples TRBV3-1 (or the pseudogene TRBV3-2) to TRBJ2-5, with 7 bases identical to TRBD1. The CDR3 is 13 residues long. CDR1 and CDR2 (germline): LGHDT, YNNKEL (reference sequence). With 4 bases clipped from V and 5 bases from J, the junction kept 4 bases outside the gene matches.